The present entry profiles one TCR beta chain with its context. Its target is unknown. V was clipped by 3 bases and J by 1 base, with 15 bases between them. CDR3 length equals 16 residues. CDR1 and CDR2 from the germline V gene are KGHSH and LQKENI. The PCR made use of 60 Vbeta and 13 Jbeta primers. Original processing notes: Counted up in a later analysis, unique TCR beta chains came to 60 million to 95 million, with around 9.9 million shared. Clones were read by immunoSEQ multiplex PCR, and TCRdb kept only the in-frame ones, dropping some. V, J and clone size are those of that table, while D and trimming were read from the DNA. Seen here are about 140,000 clones, 75% to 85% observed once, and the top ten hold 2% to 3%. The data are from a study of cytomegalovirus exposure and HLA in healthy donors. General study results and limits: The listing of approximately 160 TCR beta chains classed them as cytomegalovirus-associated. Sequencing likely caused a cluster of highly shared sequence variants. Specific recognition of CMV antigens was confirmed in vitro for three chains (all CMV-associated).

The gene calls are TRBV18 and TRBJ1-1; a possible D gene is TRBD1 (5 bases). Sequences were obtained from PBMCs. The TCR originated in a man aged 50 or older in good health and CMV-seronegative. The CDR3 loop reads CASSPTGGSGNTEAFF. CDR3 nucleotide sequence: TGTGCCAGCTCACCTACTGGGGGGTCTGGGAACACTGAAGCTTTCTTT.